Included here is one T cell receptor (beta chain) sequence, with context. Its binding antigen is unknown. Per-base quality was not reported, and no clone a single base away is much larger than it. Libraries were prepared through 5' RACE. Sequencing used an Illumina HiSeq 2000. A universal primer binding site was introduced by template switching, and a unique molecular identifier was present in the final cDNA, enabling accurate counting of TCR cDNA molecules. Specific primers in the conserved constant-segment region were used to synthesize first-strand cDNA for TCR alpha and beta chains. To control for contamination, each cDNA library was double barcoded with a SMART-Mk sample barcode plus Illumina barcodes. TruSeq adapter sequences along with Illumina sample barcodes were introduced in two successive PCR steps. The Illumina HiSeq platform was used with custom primers to sequence TCR alpha and beta cDNA libraries. Processing in the source paper ran as follows. MiGEC processed the raw reads to extract unique molecular identifiers, while MiXCR was used to determine the CDR3 positions. For each individual, recombination models were inferred using an EM algorithm with the repgenHMM and IGoR tools. Shared clonotype analysis was performed with the tcR package in R, normalizing sharing by the product of cloneset sizes. To study raw recombination free of thymic and clonal selection effects, out-of-frame nonproductive sequences were analyzed. TCRdb passed the public sequencing reads through fastp at Q25 and MiXCR, retaining productive beta sequences. When rows share a CDR3 protein, they turn into one entry using the most common DNA and genes. V and J calls and clone size were set by TCRdb, not the authors. The sample records a few hundred thousand distinct CDR3 sequences, 8% to 9.5% of which are singletons. Around 7.1% of the sample rests with the top ten.

Every donor was a healthy Caucasian. Three pairs of female monozygotic twins, all aged about 18 to 29 years, were included in the twin cohort. CD4+ and CD8+ T cell populations were isolated with positive isolation kits from Invitrogen. CDR1 MDHEN and CDR2 SYDVKM were looked up in the germline V gene. V sheds 6 bases and J sheds 3 bases, leaving 11 bases between their ends. The CDR3 runs 14 amino acids, cysteine and phenylalanine included. The read is trimmed to its CDR3 DNA, 42 bases read in frame from base 1. These data belong to a study of identical twins (dated by TCRdb to the mid-2010s). Regarding the study in general: The study deep-sequenced TCR alpha and beta repertoires from monozygotic twins, unrelated adults of various ages and cord blood to test whether fetal clonotypes persist. Replicate twin experiments were performed at different times using different library preparation protocols to rule out contamination.

Study-level results and caveats: The excess sharing between twins in beta out-of-frame sequences was weaker because fewer shared sequences reduced the signal-to-noise ratio. Recombination models systematically underestimated out-of-frame TCR alpha sharing in monozygotic twins but agreed with sharing between unrelated individuals. Because the same donors could not be followed over many years, the conclusions depended on cross-sectional statistical analysis. Fewer insertions were carried by abundant cord blood beta clonotypes; a weaker similar trend was observed in young adult naive repertoires, while no such trend was observed in memory repertoires. Zero-insertion analyses could be partly confounded by invariant T cells such as MAIT and iNKT, although diverse VJ usage argued against such confounding for most clonotypes. Out-of-frame TCR alpha sequences shared between twins showed an excess of low generation-probability sequences compared with coincidental sharing between unrelated individuals.

These same records also appear under a second study, on yellow fever vaccine responses in identical twins. As described in the second report: According to the authors, the vaccine-induced T cell response in identical twins seemed to be partly convergent and partly specific to each individual. Focusing on identical twins, the study followed the T cell clones that responded to the vaccine, and did so with precision.

The chain is encoded by TRBV28 joined to TRBJ2-2; possibly the D gene is TRBD1, per 5 matching bases. Input material: CD8+ T cells sorted from blood. The sequence was obtained from a woman aged 18-29 years in good health. The sequence in DNA is TGTGCCAGCAGAGTAACAGGCCACACCGGGGAGCTGTTTTTT. This sequence encodes CASRVTGHTGELFF. The entire variable domain, with the stretches around the CDR3 drawn from the reference TRBV28 and TRBJ2-2 proteins, is DVKVTQSSRYLVKRTGEKVFLECVQDMDHENMFWYRQDPGLGLRLIYFSYDVKMKEKGDIPEGYSVSREKKERFSLILESASTNQTSMYLCASRVTGHTGELFFGEGSRLTVL.